These T cell receptor beta chains were read from a single sample in a study of patients and donors after allogeneic stem cell transplantation. Using its own MiXCR run on the RT-PCR reads, TCRdb lists one record per CDR3 protein. The sample records approximately 220,000 distinct CDR3 sequences, about 38% being singletons. Sequences were obtained from blood, either unsorted or a sorted T cell fraction (not recorded which). The receptors were sampled from a human donor who was either an allogeneic HSCT recipient or a stem cell or donor lymphocyte infusion donor (not recorded which). It is not recorded whose cells these are; they may come from a transplant donor. Each CDR3 is given with its conserved first and last residue. Fields, in order: J gene, D gene, V gene, clone size, CDR3 DNA, CDR3 protein. D genes are given only for firm matches. A clone size is listed for some rows: how often the clone was seen (once, few, many), or a class if it is expanded.

J: TRBJ1-2; D: TRBD1; V: TRBV7-2; size: .; DNA: TGTGCCAGCAGCCGGACAGGGGCTGGCTACACCTTC; CDR3: CASSRTGAGYTF
J: TRBJ1-5; D: .; V: TRBV3-1; size: .; DNA: TGTGCCAGCAGCCAAGAGGCGGAACGGACCTCATATCAGCCCCAGCATTTT; CDR3: CASSQEAERTSYQPQHF
J: TRBJ1-6; D: .; V: TRBV12-3/TRBV12-4; size: .; DNA: TGTGCCTCTTGTTCCGACACCTATAATTCACCCCTCCACTTT; CDR3: CASCSDTYNSPLHF
J: TRBJ2-2; D: TRBD2; V: TRBV12-3/TRBV12-4; size: .; DNA: TGTGCCAGCCGCAGCGGGAGGGAGCTGTTTTTT; CDR3: CASRSGRELFF
J: TRBJ2-7; D: .; V: TRBV20-1; size: .; DNA: TGCAGTGCTAGAGGTCCCGGGCCCACGGGGTACGAGCAGTACTTC; CDR3: CSARGPGPTGYEQYF
J: TRBJ1-5; D: TRBD1; V: TRBV11-2; size: .; DNA: TGTGCCAGCAGCTTAGAGGGACAGGGGTTGCCCCAGCATTTT; CDR3: CASSLEGQGLPQHF
J: TRBJ2-2; D: .; V: TRBV29-1; size: .; DNA: TGCAGCGTTCCCCGGAGCACCGGGGAGCTGTTTTTT; CDR3: CSVPRSTGELFF
J: TRBJ1-5; D: .; V: TRBV5-6; size: few; DNA: TGTGCCAGCAGCTTAACAAGGGAAAGCAATCAGCCCCAGCATTTT; CDR3: CASSLTRESNQPQHF
J: TRBJ1-2; D: .; V: TRBV4-3; size: few; DNA: TGCGCCAGCAGCCAAGATCGGGCGGGGTTCAATGGCTACACCTTC; CDR3: CASSQDRAGFNGYTF
J: TRBJ2-1; D: .; V: TRBV6-5; size: .; DNA: TGTGCCAGCAGTCGACGCGGTTTAGGACAGTTCTTC; CDR3: CASSRRGLGQFF
J: TRBJ2-3; D: .; V: TRBV20-1; size: .; DNA: TGCAGTGCTAGTTGGCGGGGGCCCGGTGGAGATACGCAGTATTTT; CDR3: CSASWRGPGGDTQYF
J: TRBJ1-1; D: .; V: TRBV14; size: few; DNA: TGTGCCAGCAGCCAAGAGGCGTATAACTTTGAAGCTTTCTTT; CDR3: CASSQEAYNFEAFF
J: TRBJ1-5; D: .; V: TRBV6-6; size: .; DNA: TGTGCCAGCAGTTACTGGGGGGGAAAGGACAATCAGCCCCAGCATTTT; CDR3: CASSYWGGKDNQPQHF
J: TRBJ2-5; D: TRBD2; V: TRBV7-9; size: once; DNA: TGTGCCAGCAGCTTAGCTAGCGGGACCCAAGAGACCCAGTACTTC; CDR3: CASSLASGTQETQYF
J: TRBJ1-1; D: TRBD1; V: TRBV24-1; size: .; DNA: TGTGCCTCCCGAGGGGGCCGTGGCACTGAAGCTTTCTTT; CDR3: CASRGGRGTEAFF
J: TRBJ1-2; D: .; V: TRBV12-3/TRBV12-4; size: few; DNA: TGTGCCAGCAGTTTAGGGGCCAGACCTTCTAACTATGGCTACACCTTC; CDR3: CASSLGARPSNYGYTF
J: TRBJ1-1; D: TRBD1; V: TRBV12-3/TRBV12-4; size: .; DNA: TGTGCCAGCGGACACAGGGGCACTGAAGCTTTCTTT; CDR3: CASGHRGTEAFF
J: TRBJ1-6; D: TRBD1; V: TRBV27; size: few; DNA: TGTGCCAGCAGGGGAACAGGGGTCCCTTATAATTCACCCCTCCACTTT; CDR3: CASRGTGVPYNSPLHF
J: TRBJ1-5; D: .; V: TRBV20-1; size: .; DNA: TGCAGTGCTAGTGGGGGGACTAGCAATCAGCCCCAGCATTTT; CDR3: CSASGGTSNQPQHF
J: TRBJ1-6; D: TRBD1; V: TRBV5-1; size: .; DNA: TGCGCCAGCAGCTCGGGGACAGGAGACTATAATTCACCCCTCCACTTT; CDR3: CASSSGTGDYNSPLHF
J: TRBJ2-7; D: .; V: TRBV7-9; size: .; DNA: TGTGCCAGCAGCCTTAAAGACAGGTCGAGCTACGAGCAGTACTTC; CDR3: CASSLKDRSSYEQYF
J: TRBJ1-3; D: .; V: TRBV7-9; size: .; DNA: TGTGCCAGCAGCTTAGCTTGGCGGCTACACTCTGGAAACATCATATATTTT; CDR3: CASSLAWRLHSGNIIYF
J: TRBJ2-1; D: TRBD2; V: TRBV5-1; size: .; DNA: TGCGCCAGCAGCTTGGGGGTAGCGGGGTACAATGAGCAGTTCTTC; CDR3: CASSLGVAGYNEQFF
J: TRBJ2-1; D: .; V: TRBV12-3/TRBV12-4; size: .; DNA: TGTGCCAGCAGTCGATCCTTAAGGGATGAGCAGTTCTTC; CDR3: CASSRSLRDEQFF
J: TRBJ1-2; D: .; V: TRBV13; size: .; DNA: TGTGCCAGCAGCTTGAGACGGGGCAAGGGCTACACCTTC; CDR3: CASSLRRGKGYTF
J: TRBJ2-1; D: .; V: TRBV12-3/TRBV12-4; size: .; DNA: TGTGCCAGCAGTTTAGGGGACACCGTCCCTAGCTCCTACAATGAGCAGTTCTTC; CDR3: CASSLGDTVPSSYNEQFF
J: TRBJ1-1; D: .; V: TRBV3-1; size: .; DNA: TGTGCCAGCAGCCGGACAACGCGGACTGAAGCTTTCTTT; CDR3: CASSRTTRTEAFF
J: TRBJ1-5; D: .; V: TRBV6-4; size: few; DNA: TGTGCCAGCAGTGGCCCCGGATGGGTACATAGCAATCAGCCCCAGCATTTT; CDR3: CASSGPGWVHSNQPQHF
J: TRBJ2-2; D: .; V: TRBV20-1; size: few; DNA: TGCAGTGCTAGAGATGGACCTCCCGTCACCGGGGAGCTGTTTTTT; CDR3: CSARDGPPVTGELFF
J: TRBJ1-2; D: TRBD1; V: TRBV6-4; size: few; DNA: TGTGCCAGCAGAAAGGACAGGGCGGATGGCTACACCTTC; CDR3: CASRKDRADGYTF
J: TRBJ2-1; D: TRBD2; V: TRBV15; size: .; DNA: TGTGCCACCAGCAGAGACCAATTAGCGGGGGTGGGCAATGAGCAGTTCTTC; CDR3: CATSRDQLAGVGNEQFF
J: TRBJ1-1; D: .; V: TRBV6-2/TRBV6-3; size: .; DNA: TGTGCCAGCAGTCTGTTAACCAGGACCTCTGAAGCTTTCTTT; CDR3: CASSLLTRTSEAFF